This T cell receptor (beta chain) appears in the sequencing data of a study of cytomegalovirus exposure and HLA in healthy donors. Regarding the study as a whole: Prediction of most subjects' HLA-A and HLA-B alleles by TCR beta sequences was reportedly accurate. A later analysis by the authors found several of the most significant clusters apparently linked to common viral pathogens.

V was trimmed by 0 bases and J by 4 bases, leaving 7 bases between them. Germline CDR1 and CDR2: SGHNT and YYREEE (reference sequence). CDR3 length: 13 amino acids. A remark on this clone: Its target is unknown.

The PCR had 60 Vbeta and 13 Jbeta primers. The table came from immunoSEQ multiplex PCR; TCRdb's copy has only in-frame clones and leaves some out. The data show approximately 150,000 clones, around four fifths seen once. The TCR was taken from a male donor in good health and CMV-seronegative. The chain recombines TRBV5-4 with TRBJ1-1; D is unclear. Sequencing was carried out using PBMCs. CDR3 nucleotide sequence: TGTGCCAGCAGCTTGGGTCGGGGCACTGAAGCTTTCTTT. Protein sequence: CASSLGRGTEAFF.